Listed below are T cell receptor beta chains from one sample, sequenced in a study of blood T cell repertoires in COVID-19. Profiled with immunoSEQ multiplex PCR; TCRdb holds only in-frame clones, not every one. The sample carries under 200,000 clones, about 86% recorded once. The source material was peripheral blood. The receptors were sampled from a human donor with acute or convalescent COVID-19. The donor label of this sample is uncertain. The CDR3 runs from the conserved cysteine through the conserved F or W. A D gene is named only where the DNA matches it firmly. Only part of the rows carry a size: once, few, many, or a class if the clone is expanded.

CDR3 protein	CDR3 DNA	D gene	V gene	J gene	clone size
CASSEGRLAISYNEQFF	TGTGCCAGCAGTGAAGGGAGGCTAGCGATCTCCTACAATGAGCAGTTCTTC	-	TRBV6-1	TRBJ2-1	few
CASSRSGGEQFF	TGTGCCAGCAGCCGATCTGGGGGCGAGCAGTTCTTC	-	TRBV3-1/TRBV3-2	TRBJ2-1	-
CAIRDSDRGSGYEQYF	TGTGCCATCAGGGATTCGGACAGGGGCTCTGGGTACGAGCAGTACTTC	TRBD1	TRBV10-3	TRBJ2-7	few
CASSPTGGGYEQYF	TGTGCCAGCAGCCCTACAGGGGGCGGCTACGAGCAGTACTTC	TRBD1	TRBV11-2	TRBJ2-7	once
CASSITGTGGPSGANVLTF	TGTGCCAGTAGTATAACCGGGACAGGGGGGCCTTCTGGGGCCAACGTCCTGACTTTC	TRBD1	TRBV19	TRBJ2-6	-
CASSYRGGEGYNEQFF	TGTGCCAGCAGTTACCGAGGGGGCGAGGGGTACAATGAGCAGTTCTTC	TRBD1	TRBV6-6	TRBJ2-1	-
CASRPTGGQAFF	TGTGCCAGCAGACCTACAGGGGGCCAAGCTTTCTTT	TRBD1	TRBV6-5	TRBJ1-1	-
CASTTGFLTGELFF	TGTGCCAGTACCACAGGGTTTCTCACCGGGGAGCTGTTTTTT	-	TRBV19	TRBJ2-2	-
CASSLGQNTGELFF	TGTGCCAGCAGCTTAGGTCAGAACACCGGGGAGCTGTTTTTT	-	TRBV11-2	TRBJ2-2	-
CASSSGTSGGPVDEQFF	TGCGCCAGCAGTTCCGGGACTAGCGGGGGGCCTGTGGATGAGCAGTTCTTC	TRBD2	TRBV5-1	TRBJ2-1	few
CASSLGITGTGGTEELFF	TGTGCCAGCAGCTTGGGTATTACCGGGACAGGGGGCACGGAGGAGCTGTTTTTT	TRBD1	TRBV5-4	TRBJ2-2	-
CASSAGQGMNTEAFF	TGTGCCAGCAGCGCGGGACAGGGGATGAACACTGAAGCTTTCTTT	TRBD1	TRBV3-1/TRBV3-2	TRBJ1-1	-
CASSEVAGGPSYNEQFF	TGTGCCAGCAGTGAGGTAGCGGGGGGACCATCCTACAATGAGCAGTTCTTC	TRBD2	TRBV7-8	TRBJ2-1	once
CAWGGEAKNIQYF	TGTGCCTGGGGGGGCGAAGCCAAAAACATTCAGTACTTC	-	TRBV30	TRBJ2-4	-
CASSVGGQSYEQYF	TGTGCCAGCAGCGTAGGGGGACAGTCCTACGAGCAGTACTTC	TRBD1	TRBV9	TRBJ2-7	-
CASSSSGNGDNEQFF	TGCGCCAGCAGCAGTAGCGGGAATGGAGACAATGAGCAGTTCTTC	TRBD2	TRBV4-1	TRBJ2-1	-
CASSSPLQGSSYNEQFF	TGTGCCAGTAGTTCTCCCTTACAGGGTAGCTCCTACAATGAGCAGTTCTTC	-	TRBV19	TRBJ2-1	-
CASSQGLYETQYF	TGCGCCAGCAGCCAGGGCCTCTATGAGACCCAGTACTTC	-	TRBV4-1	TRBJ2-5	-
CASSSPPGRNEKLFF	TGTGCCAGCAGCTCTCCCCCCGGGAGGAATGAAAAACTGTTTTTT	-	TRBV7-9	TRBJ1-4	once
CASSTDRGKDPFF	TGTGCCAGTAGTACGGACAGGGGAAAGGATCCTTTCTTT	TRBD1	TRBV19	TRBJ1-1	once
CASSSLIQGSDGYTF	TGCGCCAGCAGCTCGCTAATACAGGGCTCCGATGGCTACACCTTC	-	TRBV5-1	TRBJ1-2	-